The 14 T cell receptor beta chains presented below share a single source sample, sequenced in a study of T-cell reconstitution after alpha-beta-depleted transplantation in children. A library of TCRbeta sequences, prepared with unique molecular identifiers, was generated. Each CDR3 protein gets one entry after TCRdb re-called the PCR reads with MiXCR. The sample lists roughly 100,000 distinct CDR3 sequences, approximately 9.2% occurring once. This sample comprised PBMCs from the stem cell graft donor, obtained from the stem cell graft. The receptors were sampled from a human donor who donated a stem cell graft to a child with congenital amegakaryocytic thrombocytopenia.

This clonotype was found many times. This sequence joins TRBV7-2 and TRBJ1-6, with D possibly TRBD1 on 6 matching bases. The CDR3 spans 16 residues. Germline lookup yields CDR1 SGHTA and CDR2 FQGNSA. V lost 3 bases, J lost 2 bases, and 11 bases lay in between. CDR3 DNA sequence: TGTGCCAGCAGCTTGACAGGTCCCCCCTATAATTCACCCCTCCACTTT. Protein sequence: CASSLTGPPYNSPLHF.

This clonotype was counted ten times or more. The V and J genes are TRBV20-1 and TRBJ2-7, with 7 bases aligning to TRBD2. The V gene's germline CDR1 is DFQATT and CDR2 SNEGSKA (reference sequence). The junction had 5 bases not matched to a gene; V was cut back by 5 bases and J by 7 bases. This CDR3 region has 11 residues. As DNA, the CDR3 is TGCAGTGCTGAGCGGGACTGGGAGCAGTACTTC. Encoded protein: CSAERDWEQYF.

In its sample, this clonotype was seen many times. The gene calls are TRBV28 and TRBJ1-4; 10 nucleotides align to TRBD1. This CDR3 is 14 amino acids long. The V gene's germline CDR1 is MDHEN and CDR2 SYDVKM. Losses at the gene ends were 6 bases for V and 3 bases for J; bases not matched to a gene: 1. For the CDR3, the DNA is TGTGCCAGCAGCGGACAGGGGGCTAATGAAAAACTGTTTTTT. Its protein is CASSGQGANEKLFF.

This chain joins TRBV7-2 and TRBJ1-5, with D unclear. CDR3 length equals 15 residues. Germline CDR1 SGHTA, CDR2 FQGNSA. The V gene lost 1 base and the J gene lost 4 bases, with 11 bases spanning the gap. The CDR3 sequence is CASSLVGQRNQPQHF. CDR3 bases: TGTGCCAGCAGCTTAGTAGGGCAGCGAAATCAGCCCCAGCATTTT.

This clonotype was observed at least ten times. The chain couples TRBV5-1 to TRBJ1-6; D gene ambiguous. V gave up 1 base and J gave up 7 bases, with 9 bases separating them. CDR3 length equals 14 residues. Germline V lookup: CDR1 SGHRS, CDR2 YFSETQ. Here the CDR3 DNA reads TGCGCCAGCAGCTTGAGGGAAGGCAATTCACCCCTCCACTTT. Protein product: CASSLREGNSPLHF.

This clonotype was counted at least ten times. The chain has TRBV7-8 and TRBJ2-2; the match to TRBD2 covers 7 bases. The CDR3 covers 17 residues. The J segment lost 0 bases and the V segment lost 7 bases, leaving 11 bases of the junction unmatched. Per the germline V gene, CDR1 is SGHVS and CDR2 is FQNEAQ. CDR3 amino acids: CASTFGAGPANTGELFF. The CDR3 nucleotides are TGTGCCAGCACCTTTGGAGCGGGACCGGCGAACACCGGGGAGCTGTTTTTT. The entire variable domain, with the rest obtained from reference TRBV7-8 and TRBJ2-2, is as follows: GAGVSQSPRYKVAKRGQDVALRCDPISGHVSLFWYQQALGQGPEFLTYFQNEAQLDKSGLPSDRFFAERPEGSVSTLKIQRTQQEDSAVYLCASTFGAGPANTGELFFGEGSRLTVL.

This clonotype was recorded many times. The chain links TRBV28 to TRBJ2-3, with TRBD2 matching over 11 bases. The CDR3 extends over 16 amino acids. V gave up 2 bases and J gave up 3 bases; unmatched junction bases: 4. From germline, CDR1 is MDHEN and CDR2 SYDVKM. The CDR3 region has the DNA TGTGCCAGCAGTTTAATGGTAGCGGGAGGGACAGATACGCAGTATTTT. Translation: CASSLMVAGGTDTQYF. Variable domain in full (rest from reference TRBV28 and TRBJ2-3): DVKVTQSSRYLVKRTGEKVFLECVQDMDHENMFWYRQDPGLGLRLIYFSYDVKMKEKGDIPEGYSVSREKKERFSLILESASTNQTSMYLCASSLMVAGGTDTQYFGPGTRLTVL.

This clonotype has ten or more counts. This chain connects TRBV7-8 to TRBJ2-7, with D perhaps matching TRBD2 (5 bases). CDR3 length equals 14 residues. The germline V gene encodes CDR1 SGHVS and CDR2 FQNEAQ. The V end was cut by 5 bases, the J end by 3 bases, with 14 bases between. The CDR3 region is CASSRSGVYYEQYF. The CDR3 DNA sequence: TGTGCCAGCAGCAGGTCCGGGGTCTACTACGAGCAGTACTTC.

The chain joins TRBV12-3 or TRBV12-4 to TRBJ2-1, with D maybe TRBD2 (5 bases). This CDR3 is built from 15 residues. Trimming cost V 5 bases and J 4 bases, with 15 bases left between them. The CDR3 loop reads CASSPSQRRYNEQFF. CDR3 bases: TGTGCCAGCAGTCCTTCGCAGCGGCGTTACAATGAGCAGTTCTTC.

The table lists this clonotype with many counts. The CDR3 reads CATSREGGNTEAFF. The CDR3 coding sequence is TGTGCCACCAGCAGAGAGGGGGGTAACACTGAAGCTTTCTTT. This chain uses TRBV15 with TRBJ1-1; D may be TRBD1 (5 bases). This CDR3 has 14 amino acids. V was cut by 0 bases and J by 2 bases, with 7 bases left in between. CDR1 is LNHNV and CDR2 is YYDKDF in the germline V gene (reference sequence).

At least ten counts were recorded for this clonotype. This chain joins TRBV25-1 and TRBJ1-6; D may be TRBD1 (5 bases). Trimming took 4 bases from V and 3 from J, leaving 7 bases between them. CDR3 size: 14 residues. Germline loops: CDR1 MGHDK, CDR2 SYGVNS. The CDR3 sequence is CASSVQGYNSPLHF. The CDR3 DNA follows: TGTGCCAGCAGTGTGCAGGGCTATAATTCACCCCTCCACTTT.

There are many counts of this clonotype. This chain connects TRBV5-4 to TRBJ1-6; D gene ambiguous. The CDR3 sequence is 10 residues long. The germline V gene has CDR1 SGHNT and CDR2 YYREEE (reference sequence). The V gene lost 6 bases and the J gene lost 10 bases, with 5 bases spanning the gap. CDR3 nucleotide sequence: TGTGCCAGCACCCCATCACCCCTCCACTTT. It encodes CASTPSPLHF.

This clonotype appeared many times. CDR3 coding DNA: TGTGCCAGCAGCGTAGCTGCGACAGGGTCCACCGGGGAGCTGTTTTTT. Translated: CASSVAATGSTGELFF. This rearrangement joins TRBV9 to TRBJ2-2, with 7 positions matching TRBD1. This CDR3 has 16 residues. V trimming: 0 bases; J trimming: 4 bases; junction bases outside the gene matches: 6. The germline gives CDR1 SGDLS, CDR2 YYNGEE.

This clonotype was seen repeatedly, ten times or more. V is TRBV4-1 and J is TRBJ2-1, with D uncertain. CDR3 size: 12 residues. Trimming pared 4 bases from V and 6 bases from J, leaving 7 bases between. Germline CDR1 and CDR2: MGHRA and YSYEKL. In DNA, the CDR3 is TGCGCCAGCAGCCCCTTTACCAATGAGCAGTTCTTC. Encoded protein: CASSPFTNEQFF.